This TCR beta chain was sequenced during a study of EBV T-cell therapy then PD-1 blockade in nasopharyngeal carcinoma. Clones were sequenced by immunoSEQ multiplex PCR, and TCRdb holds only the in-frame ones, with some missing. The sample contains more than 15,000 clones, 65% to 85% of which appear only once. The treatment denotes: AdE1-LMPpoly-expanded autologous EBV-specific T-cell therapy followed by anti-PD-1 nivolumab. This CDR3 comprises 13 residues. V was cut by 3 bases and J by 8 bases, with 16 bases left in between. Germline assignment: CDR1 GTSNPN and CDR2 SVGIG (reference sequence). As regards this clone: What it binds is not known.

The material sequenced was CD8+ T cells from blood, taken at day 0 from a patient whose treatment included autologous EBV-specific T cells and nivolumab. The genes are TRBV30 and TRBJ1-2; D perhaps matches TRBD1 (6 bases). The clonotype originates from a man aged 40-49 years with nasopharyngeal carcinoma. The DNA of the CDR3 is TGTGCCTGGAGCGATGACAGGAGATCCGGCTACACCTTC. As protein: CAWSDDRRSGYTF.